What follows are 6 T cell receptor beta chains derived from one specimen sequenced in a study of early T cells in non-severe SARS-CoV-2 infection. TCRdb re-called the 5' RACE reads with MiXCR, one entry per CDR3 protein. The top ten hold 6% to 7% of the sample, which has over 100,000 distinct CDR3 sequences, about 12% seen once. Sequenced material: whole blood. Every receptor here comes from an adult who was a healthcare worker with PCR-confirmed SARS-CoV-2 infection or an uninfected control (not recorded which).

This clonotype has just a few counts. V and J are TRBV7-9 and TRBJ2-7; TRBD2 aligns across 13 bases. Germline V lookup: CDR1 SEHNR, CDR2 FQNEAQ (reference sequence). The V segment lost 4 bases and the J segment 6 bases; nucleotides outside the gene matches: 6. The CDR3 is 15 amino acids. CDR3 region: CASSSPTSGRPEQYF. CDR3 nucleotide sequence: TGTGCCAGCAGCTCACCGACTAGCGGGAGGCCCGAGCAGTACTTC.

The CDR3 nucleotides are TGTGCCAGCAGTAACTATCGAGAGCAGTACTTC. Its protein is CASSNYREQYF. The gene calls are TRBV27 and TRBJ2-7, with no clear D. V lost 5 bases, J lost 7 bases, and 9 bases lay in between. Germline V gene data show CDR1 as MNHEY and CDR2 as SMNVEV (reference sequence). This CDR3 has 11 residues.

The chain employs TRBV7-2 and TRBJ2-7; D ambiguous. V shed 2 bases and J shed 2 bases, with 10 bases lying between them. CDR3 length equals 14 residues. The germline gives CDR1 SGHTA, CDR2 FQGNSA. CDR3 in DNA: TGTGCCAGCAGCTTAACAGTCGGCGCCTACGAGCAGTACTTC. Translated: CASSLTVGAYEQYF.

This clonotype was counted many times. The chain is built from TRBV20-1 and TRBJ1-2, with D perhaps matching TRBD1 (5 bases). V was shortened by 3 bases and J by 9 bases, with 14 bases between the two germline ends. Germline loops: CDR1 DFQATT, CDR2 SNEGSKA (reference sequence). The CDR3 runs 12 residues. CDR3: CSARGQGSRYTF. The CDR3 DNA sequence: TGCAGTGCTAGGGGTCAGGGTTCGCGCTACACCTTC.

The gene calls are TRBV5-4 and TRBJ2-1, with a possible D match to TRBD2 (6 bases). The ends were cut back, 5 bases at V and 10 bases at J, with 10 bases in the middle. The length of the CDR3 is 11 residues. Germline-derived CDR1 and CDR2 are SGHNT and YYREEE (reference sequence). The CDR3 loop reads CASRGGGEQFF. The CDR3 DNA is TGTGCCAGCAGAGGAGGAGGGGAGCAGTTCTTC.

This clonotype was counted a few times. CDR3: CSASSFRDRALLNTGELFF. The CDR3 bases are TGCAGTGCTAGTTCCTTCCGGGACAGGGCCCTTCTTAACACCGGGGAGCTGTTTTTT. The chain has TRBV20-1 and TRBJ2-2, with 9 bases that match TRBD1. The J segment lost 2 bases and the V segment lost 3 bases, leaving 16 bases of the junction unmatched. Germline V lookup: CDR1 DFQATT, CDR2 SNEGSKA (reference sequence). This CDR3 has 19 amino acids.